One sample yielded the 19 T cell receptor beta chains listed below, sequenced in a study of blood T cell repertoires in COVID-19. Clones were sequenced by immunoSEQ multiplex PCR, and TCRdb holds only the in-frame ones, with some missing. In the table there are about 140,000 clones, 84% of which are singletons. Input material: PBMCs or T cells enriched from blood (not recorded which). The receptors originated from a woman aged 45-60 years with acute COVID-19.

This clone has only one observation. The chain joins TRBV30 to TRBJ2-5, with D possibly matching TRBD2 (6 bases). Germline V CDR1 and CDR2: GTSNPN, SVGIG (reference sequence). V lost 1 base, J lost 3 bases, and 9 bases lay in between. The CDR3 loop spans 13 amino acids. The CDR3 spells CAWSGLVKETQYF. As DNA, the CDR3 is TGTGCCTGGAGTGGACTAGTAAAAGAGACCCAGTACTTC. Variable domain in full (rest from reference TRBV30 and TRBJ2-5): SQTIHQWPATLVQPVGSPLSLECTVEGTSNPNLYWYRQAAGRGLQLLFYSVGIGQISSEVPQNLSASRPQDRQFILSSKKLLLSDSGFYLCAWSGLVKETQYFGPGTRLLVL.

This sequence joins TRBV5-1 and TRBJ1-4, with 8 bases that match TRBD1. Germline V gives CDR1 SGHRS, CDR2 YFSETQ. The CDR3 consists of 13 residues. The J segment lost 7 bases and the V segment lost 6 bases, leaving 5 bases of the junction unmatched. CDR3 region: CASTSTGGEKLFF. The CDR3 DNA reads TGCGCCAGCACCTCCACAGGGGGTGAAAAACTGTTTTTT.

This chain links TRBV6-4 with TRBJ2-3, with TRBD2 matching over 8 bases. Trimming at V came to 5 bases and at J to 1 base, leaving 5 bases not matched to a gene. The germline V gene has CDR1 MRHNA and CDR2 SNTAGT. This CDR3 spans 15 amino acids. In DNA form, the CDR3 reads TGTGCCAGCAGTCCGGCGGGAGGAGGCACAGATACGCAGTATTTT. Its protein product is CASSPAGGGTDTQYF.

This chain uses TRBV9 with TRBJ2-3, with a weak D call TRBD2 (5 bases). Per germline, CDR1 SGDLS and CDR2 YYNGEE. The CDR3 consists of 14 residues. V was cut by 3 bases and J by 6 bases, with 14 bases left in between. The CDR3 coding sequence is TGTGCCAGCAGCGCCCCAACTAGTCTCGATACGCAGTATTTT. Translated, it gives CASSAPTSLDTQYF.

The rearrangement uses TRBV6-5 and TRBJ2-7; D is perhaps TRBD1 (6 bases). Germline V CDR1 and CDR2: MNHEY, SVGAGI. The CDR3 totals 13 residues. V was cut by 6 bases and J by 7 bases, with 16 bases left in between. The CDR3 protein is CASSPPTGKEQYF. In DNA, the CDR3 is TGTGCCAGCAGCCCCCCTACAGGGAAGGAGCAGTACTTC.

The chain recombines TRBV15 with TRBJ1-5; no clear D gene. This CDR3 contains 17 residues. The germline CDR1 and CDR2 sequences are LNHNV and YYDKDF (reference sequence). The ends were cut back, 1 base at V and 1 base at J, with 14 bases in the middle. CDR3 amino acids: CATSRVGGFGSNQPQHF. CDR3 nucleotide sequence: TGTGCCACCAGCAGAGTGGGTGGGTTCGGGAGCAATCAGCCCCAGCATTTT.

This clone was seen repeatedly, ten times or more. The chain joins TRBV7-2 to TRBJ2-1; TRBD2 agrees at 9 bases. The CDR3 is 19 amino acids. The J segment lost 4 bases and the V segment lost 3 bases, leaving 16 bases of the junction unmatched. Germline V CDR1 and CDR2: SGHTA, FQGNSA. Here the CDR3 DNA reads TGTGCCAGCAGCTTGTTCGTCCTAAGCGGGAGGTTAGAGTACAATGAGCAGTTCTTC. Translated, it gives CASSLFVLSGRLEYNEQFF.

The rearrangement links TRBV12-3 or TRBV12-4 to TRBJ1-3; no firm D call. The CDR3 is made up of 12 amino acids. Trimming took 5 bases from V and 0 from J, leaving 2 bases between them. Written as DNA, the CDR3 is TGTGCCAGCAGTCTCTCTGGAAACACCATATATTTT. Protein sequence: CASSLSGNTIYF.

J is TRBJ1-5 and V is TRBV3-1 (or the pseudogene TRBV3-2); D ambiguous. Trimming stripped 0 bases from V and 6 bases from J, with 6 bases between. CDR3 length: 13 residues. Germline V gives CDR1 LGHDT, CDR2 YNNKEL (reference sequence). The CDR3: CASSQDQSQPQHF. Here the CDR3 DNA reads TGTGCCAGCAGCCAAGATCAGTCTCAGCCCCAGCATTTT.

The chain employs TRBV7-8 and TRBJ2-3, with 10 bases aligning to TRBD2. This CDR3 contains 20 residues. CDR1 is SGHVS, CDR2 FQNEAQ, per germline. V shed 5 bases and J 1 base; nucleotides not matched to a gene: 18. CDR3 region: CASSAVAGSGAGGRTDTQYF. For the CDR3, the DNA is TGTGCCAGCAGCGCAGTGGCAGGGTCTGGAGCGGGAGGGCGCACAGATACGCAGTATTTT.

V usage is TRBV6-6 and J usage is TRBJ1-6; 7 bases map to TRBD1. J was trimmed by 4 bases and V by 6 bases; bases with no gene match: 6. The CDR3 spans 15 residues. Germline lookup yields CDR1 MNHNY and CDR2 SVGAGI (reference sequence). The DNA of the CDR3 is TGTGCCAGCAGCCACGGGACAGTGTATAATTCACCCCTCCACTTT. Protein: CASSHGTVYNSPLHF.

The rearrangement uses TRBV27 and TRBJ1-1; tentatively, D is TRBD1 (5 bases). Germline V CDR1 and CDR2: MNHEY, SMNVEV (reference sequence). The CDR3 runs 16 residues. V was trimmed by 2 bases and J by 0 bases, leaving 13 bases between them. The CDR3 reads CASSLRGPPMNTEAFF. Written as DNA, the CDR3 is TGTGCCAGCAGTTTAAGGGGTCCTCCGATGAACACTGAAGCTTTCTTT.

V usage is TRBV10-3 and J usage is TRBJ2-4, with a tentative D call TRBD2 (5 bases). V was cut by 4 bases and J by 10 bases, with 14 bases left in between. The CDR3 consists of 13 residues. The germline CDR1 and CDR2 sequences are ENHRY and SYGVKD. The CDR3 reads CAISAPGSTIQYF. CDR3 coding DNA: TGTGCCATCAGTGCCCCGGGATCCACTATTCAGTACTTC.

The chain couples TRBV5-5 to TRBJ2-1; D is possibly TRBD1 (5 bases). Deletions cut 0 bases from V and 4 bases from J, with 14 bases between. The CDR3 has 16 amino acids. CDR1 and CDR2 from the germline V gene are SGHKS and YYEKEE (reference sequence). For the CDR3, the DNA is TGTGCCAGCAGCTTGGCCAATCCAGGGAATTACAATGAGCAGTTCTTC. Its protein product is CASSLANPGNYNEQFF.

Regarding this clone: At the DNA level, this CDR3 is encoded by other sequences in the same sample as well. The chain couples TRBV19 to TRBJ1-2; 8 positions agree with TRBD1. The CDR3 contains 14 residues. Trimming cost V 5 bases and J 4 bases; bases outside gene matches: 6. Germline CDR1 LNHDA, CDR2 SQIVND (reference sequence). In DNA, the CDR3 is TGTGCCAGTAGTCCGACAGGGGATCTCTATGGCTACACCTTC. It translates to CASSPTGDLYGYTF.

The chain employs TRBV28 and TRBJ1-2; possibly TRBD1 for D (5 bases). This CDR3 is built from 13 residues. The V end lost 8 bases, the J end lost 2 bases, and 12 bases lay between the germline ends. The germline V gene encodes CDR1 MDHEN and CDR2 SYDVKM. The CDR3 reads CASWGGVNYGYTF. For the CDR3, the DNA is TGTGCCAGCTGGGGCGGGGTAAACTATGGCTACACCTTC.

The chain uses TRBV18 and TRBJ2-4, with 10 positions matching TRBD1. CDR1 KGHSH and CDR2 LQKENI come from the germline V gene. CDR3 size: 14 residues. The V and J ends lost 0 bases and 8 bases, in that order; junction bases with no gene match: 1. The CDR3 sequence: CASSPPGQGHIQYF. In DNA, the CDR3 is TGTGCCAGCTCACCACCGGGACAGGGGCACATTCAGTACTTC.

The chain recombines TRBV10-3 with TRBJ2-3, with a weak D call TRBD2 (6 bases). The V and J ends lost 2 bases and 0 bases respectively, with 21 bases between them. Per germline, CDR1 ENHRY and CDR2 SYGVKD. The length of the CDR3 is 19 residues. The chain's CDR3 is CAISEPMGGTSASTDTQYF. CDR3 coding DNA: TGTGCCATCAGTGAGCCAATGGGCGGGACCAGTGCTAGCACAGATACGCAGTATTTT.

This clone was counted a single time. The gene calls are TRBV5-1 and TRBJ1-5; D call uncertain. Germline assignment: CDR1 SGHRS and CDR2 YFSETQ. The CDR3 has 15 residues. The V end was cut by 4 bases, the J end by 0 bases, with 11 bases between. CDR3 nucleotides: TGCGCCAGCAGCCCCGAGGGATATAGCAATCAGCCCCAGCATTTT. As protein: CASSPEGYSNQPQHF.